The text below deals with one T cell receptor (beta chain). Cohort assignment relied on participant-reported clinical history. Among Cohort 3 donors, those recovered had two negative PCRs, clearance, or symptom resolution. This sample is drawn from a study of blood T cell repertoires in COVID-19. On the study more broadly: Samples came from the United States, Italy and Spain, spanning acute and convalescent COVID-19. PBMCs, B-cell-depleted T cells, or T cells were the source of the cDNA or gDNA that made up the material.

Libraries were prepared by immunoSEQ multiplex PCR; TCRdb keeps only in-frame clonotypes and omits some of them. This sample carries about 270,000 clones, 65% to 90% of them seen once, and the ten largest clones take 15% to 17%. Per germline, CDR1 SGHDN and CDR2 FVKESK. J gave up 1 base and V 2 bases, and 7 bases lay outside the gene matches. CDR3 length: 16 residues. The chain combines TRBV14 with TRBJ1-1; TRBD1 matches at 7 bases. The source material was PBMCs or T cells enriched from blood (not recorded which). This TCR was sampled from a man younger than 30 who had recovered from COVID-19. The CDR3, as DNA: TGTGCCAGCAGCCAATTAAGGACAGGAAGGAACACTGAAGCTTTCTTT. This gives the protein CASSQLRTGRNTEAFF.